The source of this T cell receptor beta chain is a study of beta chain features in type 1 diabetes. Notes on the study in general: Patients' naive, central memory and Treg TCRB repertoires seemed closer to one another than those of healthy donors.

This clone has more than one count but fewer than ten. The antigen remains unidentified. CDR1 and CDR2 (germline): MNHNY, SVGAGI (reference sequence). V lost 2 bases, J lost 7 bases, and 12 bases lay in between. The CDR3 sequence is 14 residues long. The sequenced template was cDNA made from the entire isolated RNA. Sequencing used immunoSEQ multiplex PCR; TCRdb keeps in-frame clones, though not all of them. The data contain more than 150,000 clones, 10% to 15% of them singletons. The sequencing sample was made of central memory CD4+ T cells from blood. This chain connects TRBV6-6 to TRBJ1-5; D not resolved. The clonotype originates from a young woman in good health. The chain's CDR3 is CASSYAGERQPQHF. CDR3 in DNA: TGTGCCAGCAGTTACGCGGGTGAGCGGCAGCCCCAGCATTTT.